Listed below are T cell receptor beta chains from one sample, sequenced in a study of blood T cell repertoires in COVID-19. Measured with immunoSEQ multiplex PCR; TCRdb has only the in-frame clones, and not every one. This table has 40,000 to 50,000 clones, 88% appearing once. Sequenced input: peripheral blood. These receptors were taken from a man aged 50-60 years with active COVID-19. The CDR3 runs from the conserved cysteine through the conserved F or W. The order of the fields is clone size, D gene, V gene, J gene, CDR3 length, CDR3 protein, CDR3 DNA. A D gene is named only where the DNA matches it firmly. Clone size is stated in some rows and not others, as once, few, many or a class when expanded.

NA	TRBD2	TRBV27	TRBJ2-3	14	CATRAGGGADTQYF	TGTGCCACCAGAGCGGGAGGTGGGGCTGATACGCAGTATTTT
NA	NA	TRBV13	TRBJ2-7	14	CASSSLDRGYEQYF	TGTGCCAGCAGCTCGTTAGACCGGGGGTACGAGCAGTACTTC
NA	NA	TRBV7-2	TRBJ1-5	15	CASSFQGNSNQPQHF	TGTGCCAGCAGCTTTCAGGGAAATAGCAATCAGCCCCAGCATTTT
NA	TRBD1	TRBV9	TRBJ1-2	15	CASSGKGQGYYGYTF	TGTGCCAGCAGCGGAAAAGGACAGGGATACTATGGCTACACCTTC
NA	TRBD2	TRBV15	TRBJ2-7	17	CATSRDGPSGRSEEQYF	TGTGCCACCAGCAGAGATGGGCCTAGCGGGAGATCCGAAGAGCAGTACTTC
NA	TRBD2	TRBV7-2	TRBJ2-7	18	CASSLLLSAGVDSYEQYF	TGTGCCAGCAGCCTCCTACTATCAGCGGGAGTTGATTCCTACGAGCAGTACTTC
NA	TRBD2	TRBV7-6	TRBJ2-7	15	CASSLVSGSSYEQYF	TGTGCCAGCAGCTTAGTTAGCGGGAGCTCCTACGAGCAGTACTTC
NA	TRBD1	TRBV3-1/TRBV3-2	TRBJ1-2	14	CASSQEWTGYGYTF	TGTGCCAGCAGCCAAGAGTGGACAGGCTATGGCTACACCTTC
once	TRBD1	TRBV18	TRBJ1-1	14	CASLRDRGNTEAFF	TGTGCCAGCTTGAGGGACAGGGGGAACACTGAAGCTTTCTTT
NA	NA	TRBV5-1	TRBJ2-1	15	CASSLAGPPGNEQFF	TGCGCCAGCAGCTTAGCGGGTCCCCCAGGGAATGAGCAGTTCTTC
NA	TRBD2	TRBV6-5	TRBJ2-7	15	CASRVRGLAGYEQYF	TGTGCCAGCAGGGTCAGGGGACTAGCGGGCTACGAGCAGTACTTC
NA	TRBD1	TRBV29-1	TRBJ1-2	13	CSVQTGRGYGYTF	TGCAGCGTCCAGACAGGGCGGGGCTATGGCTACACCTTC
NA	NA	TRBV5-1	TRBJ2-2	13	CASSLKGTGELFF	TGCGCCAGCAGCTTGAAGGGGACCGGGGAGCTGTTTTTT
NA	TRBD2	TRBV27	TRBJ2-7	15	CASRTSGQTGIEQYF	TGTGCCAGCAGGACTAGCGGCCAAACCGGTATCGAGCAGTACTTC
once	TRBD1	TRBV3-1/TRBV3-2	TRBJ1-1	19	CASSQPEGQDRPMNTEAFF	TGTGCCAGCAGCCAACCAGAGGGCCAGGACAGGCCGATGAACACTGAAGCTTTCTTT
NA	NA	TRBV6-6	TRBJ2-3	15	CASSYPEGLTDTQYF	TGTGCCAGCAGTTACCCGGAGGGATTGACAGATACGCAGTATTTT
NA	NA	TRBV7-3	TRBJ2-2	16	CASSPGPVSNTGELFF	TGTGCCAGCAGCCCAGGCCCCGTCTCGAACACCGGGGAGCTGTTTTTT
few	TRBD1	TRBV15	TRBJ2-7	14	CATSRPGQGYEQYF	TGTGCCACCAGCAGGCCGGGACAGGGCTACGAGCAGTACTTC
NA	TRBD2	TRBV6-4	TRBJ2-5	13	CASSDNGGETQYF	TGTGCCAGCAGTGACAACGGGGGGGAGACCCAGTACTTC
NA	NA	TRBV19	TRBJ1-1	13	CASRRFEGTEAFF	TGTGCCAGTAGGAGGTTTGAGGGCACTGAAGCTTTCTTT
once	NA	TRBV6-5	TRBJ1-5	14	CAITRGGGNQPQHF	TGTGCCATAACCAGGGGAGGGGGCAATCAGCCCCAGCATTTT
NA	NA	TRBV6-5	TRBJ2-7	15	CASSYSTQGRTEQYF	TGTGCCAGCAGTTACTCGACACAGGGCCGGACCGAGCAGTACTTC
NA	NA	TRBV28	TRBJ1-1	13	CASSLLGGTEAFF	TGTGCCAGCAGTTTATTAGGGGGCACTGAAGCTTTCTTT
NA	TRBD1	TRBV15	TRBJ1-6	15	CATNPGGSYNSPLHF	TGTGCCACCAACCCAGGGGGGTCCTATAATTCACCCCTCCACTTT
once	NA	TRBV25-1	TRBJ1-2	13	CASSETGHRGYTF	TGTGCCAGCAGTGAAACAGGGCATCGGGGCTACACCTTC
NA	TRBD2	TRBV5-1	TRBJ2-3	16	CASRLGTSGLTDTQYF	TGCGCCAGCAGACTCGGGACTAGCGGGCTCACAGATACGCAGTATTTT
NA	TRBD1	TRBV5-1	TRBJ1-5	20	CASSFYPGYGQGVAYQPQHF	TGCGCCAGCAGCTTCTACCCAGGTTATGGTCAGGGGGTAGCATATCAGCCCCAGCATTTT
NA	TRBD1	TRBV6-2/TRBV6-3	TRBJ2-7	12	CASSSQGDEQYF	TGTGCCAGCAGTTCACAGGGGGACGAGCAGTACTTC
NA	TRBD1	TRBV4-1	TRBJ2-2	15	CASSLGQSDTGELFF	TGCGCCAGCAGCCTGGGACAGTCAGACACCGGGGAGCTGTTTTTT
NA	TRBD2	TRBV4-3	TRBJ2-2	18	CASSAGTSGRYGSGELFF	TGCGCCAGCAGCGCCGGGACTAGCGGGAGATACGGGTCCGGGGAGCTGTTTTTT
NA	NA	TRBV18	TRBJ2-6	17	CASSPVRVVAGANVLTF	TGTGCCAGCTCACCAGTCAGGGTTGTGGCTGGGGCCAACGTCCTGACTTTC
NA	NA	TRBV7-2	TRBJ2-5	13	CASSSPGVETQYF	TGTGCCAGCAGCTCCCCAGGGGTCGAGACCCAGTACTTC
NA	NA	TRBV7-9	TRBJ1-1	14	CASSLTTGKPEAFF	TGTGCCAGCAGCCTAACCACAGGGAAACCCGAAGCTTTCTTT
once	NA	TRBV30	TRBJ2-7	13	CAWRVAGAHEQYF	TGTGCCTGGAGGGTCGCGGGGGCCCACGAGCAGTACTTC
NA	TRBD1	TRBV18	TRBJ1-2	17	CASSTRDRENAHYGYTF	TGTGCCAGCTCTACGCGGGACAGGGAGAATGCGCACTATGGCTACACCTTC
NA	TRBD1	TRBV7-3	TRBJ1-1	13	CASSLTGGTEAFF	TGTGCCAGCAGCCTTACAGGGGGCACTGAAGCTTTCTTT
once	TRBD1	TRBV27	TRBJ2-7	16	CASSFSPGTGGYEQYF	TGTGCCAGCAGTTTCTCACCCGGGACAGGGGGCTACGAGCAGTACTTC
few	NA	TRBV7-9	TRBJ1-2	13	CASSPYGNYGYTF	TGTGCCAGCAGCCCCTACGGGAACTATGGCTACACCTTC
NA	NA	TRBV5-1	TRBJ2-3	14	CASREQGDTDTQYF	TGCGCCAGCAGAGAACAGGGTGACACAGATACGCAGTATTTT
NA	NA	TRBV4-2	TRBJ2-6	17	CASSPYRQSSGANVLTF	TGTGCCAGCAGCCCATATCGACAGAGCTCTGGGGCCAACGTCCTGACTTTC
NA	NA	TRBV3-1/TRBV3-2	TRBJ1-2	13	CASSQDRGTGYTF	TGTGCCAGCAGCCAAGATCGGGGGACTGGCTACACCTTC
NA	TRBD2	TRBV19	TRBJ2-5	15	CASSIWRGGKETQYF	TGTGCCAGTAGTATTTGGCGGGGGGGGAAAGAGACCCAGTACTTC
NA	NA	TRBV7-9	TRBJ2-5	13	CASSPGFLETQYF	TGTGCCAGCAGCCCAGGGTTCTTGGAGACCCAGTACTTC
NA	NA	TRBV6-5	TRBJ1-2	13	CASTFSGGQGYTF	TGTGCCAGCACGTTTTCGGGGGGCCAAGGCTACACCTTC
NA	NA	TRBV2	TRBJ2-5	16	CASSETGLLYQETQYF	TGTGCCAGCAGTGAAACGGGACTTTTGTACCAAGAGACCCAGTACTTC
NA	TRBD2	TRBV2	TRBJ2-1	15	CASSGRLATNNEQFF	TGTGCCAGCAGTGGGAGACTAGCAACCAACAATGAGCAGTTCTTC
NA	TRBD1	TRBV6-5	TRBJ1-2	16	CASSLGQGASNYGYTF	TGTGCCAGCAGTTTAGGACAGGGGGCTAGTAACTATGGCTACACCTTC
NA	NA	TRBV19	TRBJ2-2	15	CASSTAQGTTGELFF	TGTGCCAGTAGTACTGCACAGGGAACCACCGGGGAGCTGTTTTTT
once	TRBD2	TRBV2	TRBJ2-5	15	CASLGLAVLMGTQYF	TGTGCCAGCCTTGGACTAGCTGTGTTAATGGGGACCCAGTACTTC
once	TRBD2	TRBV9	TRBJ2-1	18	CASSKGLAGSSSYNEQFF	TGTGCCAGCAGCAAGGGACTAGCGGGGAGTAGCTCCTACAATGAGCAGTTCTTC
NA	NA	TRBV5-1	TRBJ2-7	14	CASSSGTSSYEQYF	TGCGCCAGCAGCTCGGGGACATCCTCCTACGAGCAGTACTTC
NA	NA	TRBV19	TRBJ2-4	16	CASSIWRGGAKNIQYF	TGTGCCAGTAGTATATGGAGAGGAGGGGCCAAAAACATTCAGTACTTC